The 14 T cell receptor beta chains presented below share a single source sample, sequenced in a study of PD-1 blockade in classical Hodgkin lymphoma (dated by TCRdb to 2018 to 2020). The sample's time point, from its label and the paper: newly diagnosed, previously untreated cHL patient sample. The library was prepared using the immunoSEQ multiplex PCR assay. The source is immuneACCESS, and TCRdb retained only in-frame sequences with V and J called. Part of the clones is not carried over; for the studies checked, unresolved V genes explain less than half of this, and the remainder is unexplained. The sample profile shows tens of thousands of clones; about 93% of them were found once. The biggest ten clones account for around 2.5% of the sample. The sample consisted of peripheral blood mononuclear cells (PBMCs). Source of these receptors: a human donor with classical Hodgkin lymphoma.

This CDR3 is CASSPDSTGVSYTF. The DNA of the CDR3 is TGTGCCAGCAGTCCCGATTCCACAGGGGTTAGCTACACCTTC. This chain joins TRBV28 and TRBJ1-2, with 7 bases lining up with TRBD1. V gave up 5 bases and J gave up 9 bases; unmatched junction bases: 12. The CDR3 loop spans 14 amino acids. The germline gives CDR1 MDHEN, CDR2 SYDVKM.

V gene TRBV5-1 combines with J gene TRBJ2-3; a possible D gene is TRBD2 (5 bases). The CDR3 has 16 residues. Germline V lookup: CDR1 SGHRS, CDR2 YFSETQ. The V gene lost 7 bases and the J gene lost 0 bases, with 18 bases spanning the gap. The CDR3 region is CASDFRTRDSTDTQYF. DNA for the CDR3: TGCGCCAGCGATTTCCGAACCCGGGATAGCACAGATACGCAGTATTTT.

The chain joins TRBV4-1 to TRBJ1-1; a possible D gene is TRBD1 (6 bases). The CDR3 loop spans 14 amino acids. From germline, CDR1 is MGHRA and CDR2 YSYEKL. The V gene lost 2 bases and the J gene lost 1 base, with 8 bases spanning the gap. The CDR3 sequence: CASSQKGGNTEAFF. For the CDR3, the DNA is TGCGCCAGCAGCCAAAAGGGGGGGAACACTGAAGCTTTCTTT.

The gene calls are TRBV7-2 and TRBJ2-7, with D possibly matching TRBD2 (5 bases). Trimming took 5 bases from V and 6 from J, leaving 14 bases between them. This CDR3 has 13 amino acids. Germline V gene lookup returns CDR1 SGHTA and CDR2 FQGNSA. The CDR3 bases are TGTGCCAGCAGCCCCGGATGGGGAGCCGAGCAGTACTTC. The encoded protein is CASSPGWGAEQYF.

J is TRBJ1-5 and V is TRBV10-3; no firm D call. Trimming removed 4 bases from V and 0 bases from J, with 4 bases in between. The CDR3 has 13 residues. The germline gives CDR1 ENHRY, CDR2 SYGVKD. CDR3 nucleotides: TGTGCCATCAGTGCTAATAGCAATCAGCCCCAGCATTTT. Its translation is CAISANSNQPQHF.

The chain has TRBV11-3 and TRBJ2-5; no firm D call. The J call could be wrong; TRBJ2-7 is a better fit for the DNA end. The CDR3 sequence is 13 residues long. Germline V lookup: CDR1 SGHNT, CDR2 YENEEA. CDR3 protein: CASSSPVMYEQYF. The DNA for the CDR3 is TGTGCCAGCAGCTCCCCCGTGATGTACGAGCAGTACTTC.

The chain employs TRBV6-1 and TRBJ1-2; D unresolved. In germline, CDR1 is MNHNS, CDR2 SASEGT. The CDR3 is made up of 10 amino acids. Between the trimmed V and J ends, which lost 8 bases and 7 bases, there was a span of 8 bases. The CDR3: CASGEFGYTF. The CDR3 nucleotides read TGTGCCAGCGGAGAGTTTGGCTACACCTTC.

J is TRBJ2-5 and V is TRBV28; D tentatively fits TRBD1 or TRBD2 (5 bases each). The CDR3 has 15 amino acids. The germline V gene encodes CDR1 MDHEN and CDR2 SYDVKM. Trimming shortened V by 6 bases and J by 5 bases, and 19 bases separated the two germline ends. CDR3 sequence reads: CASRSGQQLGETQYF. CDR3 coding DNA: TGTGCCAGCAGAAGCGGACAACAATTGGGGGAGACCCAGTACTTC.

This chain uses TRBV6-6 with TRBJ1-2; TRBD1 matches at 7 bases. V gave up 7 bases and J gave up 5 bases; unmatched junction bases: 7. This CDR3 spans 13 amino acids. CDR1 is MNHNY, CDR2 SVGAGI, per germline (reference sequence). The CDR3 nucleotides are TGTGCCAGCACCTGGGACAGCCTATATGGCTACACCTTC. Translated, it gives CASTWDSLYGYTF.

The chain combines TRBV4-1 with TRBJ2-1; D call uncertain. Germline lookup yields CDR1 MGHRA and CDR2 YSYEKL. The CDR3 is 13 amino acids. V was pared by 5 bases and J by 0 bases, with 5 bases between. The CDR3 nucleotides read TGCGCCAGCAGCTCCTACTCCTACAATGAGCAGTTCTTC. Amino acid sequence: CASSSYSYNEQFF.

J is TRBJ2-6 and V is TRBV21-1; TRBD1, the D gene given by the table, was not confirmed from the DNA. TRBV21-1 represents a pseudogene. This CDR3 region has 16 residues. The CDR3 DNA reads as TGTGCCAGCAGTTCGCGACAGGGGGCTGGGGCCAACGTCCTGACTTTC. Translating it yields CASSSRQGAGANVLTF.

The chain combines TRBV5-1 with TRBJ1-1; 9 positions match TRBD1. In germline, CDR1 is SGHRS, CDR2 YFSETQ. Trimming at V came to 7 bases and at J to 4 bases, leaving 5 bases not matched to a gene. The CDR3 has 13 residues. The CDR3 loop reads CASRATGGTEAFF. CDR3 nucleotides: TGCGCCAGCCGCGCGACAGGGGGCACTGAAGCTTTCTTT.

This chain links TRBV7-2 with TRBJ1-5; D uncertain. The CDR3 runs to 14 residues. Germline loops: CDR1 SGHTA, CDR2 FQGNSA. Trimming took off 5 bases at V and 5 bases at J, with 13 bases between the two ends. CDR3 nucleotide sequence: TGTACCAGCAGCAGCGGAGTAGCTTATCAGCCCCAGCATTTT. Translating gives CTSSSGVAYQPQHF.

This clone was detected once. The V call is TRBV4-3, the J call TRBJ1-4; 8 bases fit TRBD1. Germline CDR1 is LGHNA and CDR2 is YSLEER. The CDR3 loop spans 18 amino acids. V was clipped by 0 bases and J by 8 bases; unmatched bases: 14. CDR3 nucleotide sequence: TGCGCCAGCAGCCAAGATGTTTGGGCAGGGGGCCGGGGGGAAAAACTGTTTTTT. It codes for CASSQDVWAGGRGEKLFF.